A single sample gave rise to the 8 T cell receptor beta chains below, sequenced in a study of shared clonotypes between healthy human individuals. Only in-frame clones appear in the TCRdb table, and some are missing; sequencing was by immunoSEQ multiplex PCR. The sample shows a few million clones, around 90% of them seen only once. The material sequenced was naive CD4+ T cells sorted from blood. Subset defined: CD45RA+ positively selected. The receptors were gathered from a man aged 18 to 30 in good health.

For the CDR3, the DNA is TGTGCCAGCAGCCGTTCGGGGGCCTATCAGCCCCAGCATTTT. Amino acid sequence: CASSRSGAYQPQHF. This rearrangement joins TRBV5-5 to TRBJ1-5; D perhaps matches TRBD1 (6 bases). CDR1 is SGHKS, CDR2 YYEKEE, per germline (reference sequence). With 4 bases removed from V and 5 bases from J, the gap between germline ends came to 13 bases. CDR3 length equals 14 residues.

The rearrangement links TRBV5-4 to TRBJ2-5; 7 nucleotides line up with TRBD2. This CDR3 comprises 14 residues. V shed 7 bases and J 7 bases; nucleotides not matched to a gene: 13. Per germline, CDR1 SGHNT and CDR2 YYREEE (reference sequence). The CDR3 bases are TGTGCCAGCCAGGGAGGGGAAAGGCTTGGGACCCAGTACTTC. Translated: CASQGGERLGTQYF.

Details on this clone: Other DNA sequences in the same sample also yield this CDR3. V usage is TRBV2 and J usage is TRBJ1-4, with D uncertain. Trimming cost V 3 bases and J 4 bases, with 9 bases left between them. Germline CDR1 and CDR2: SNHLY and FYNNEI. This CDR3 has 14 residues. The CDR3 region is CASSEGRLNEKLFF. CDR3 bases: TGTGCCAGCAGTGAGGGCAGACTTAATGAAAAACTGTTTTTT.

CDR3 loop: CASSQGTGVNILYGYTF. The CDR3 nucleotides read TGTGCCAGCAGCCAAGGGACAGGCGTAAACATTCTCTATGGCTACACCTTC. The V and J genes are TRBV7-2 and TRBJ1-2, with TRBD1 identical over 8 bases. The germline V gene has CDR1 SGHTA and CDR2 FQGNSA. The CDR3 runs 17 residues. Losses at the gene ends were 5 bases for V and 4 bases for J; bases not matched to a gene: 15.

This clone was seen more than once but under ten times. The chain employs TRBV27 and TRBJ2-7, with 14 positions matching TRBD2. The CDR3 consists of 15 residues. Germline V CDR1 and CDR2: MNHEY, SMNVEV (reference sequence). V lost 5 bases to trimming and J lost 5 bases; unmatched junction nucleotides: 5. CDR3 sequence (DNA): TGTGCCAGCAGTCCGGGACTAGCGGGAGCCAACGAGCAGTACTTC. As protein: CASSPGLAGANEQYF.

The chain couples TRBV10-2 to TRBJ2-3; 9 nucleotides match TRBD2. This CDR3 contains 16 residues. Germline V gene lookup returns CDR1 WSHSY and CDR2 SAAADI. J was trimmed by 7 bases and V by 1 base; bases with no gene match: 9. The CDR3 region is CASSEFKAGGPYTQYF. Here the CDR3 DNA reads TGCGCCAGCAGTGAGTTTAAGGCGGGAGGGCCCTATACGCAGTATTTT.

This clone was detected only once. The chain is built from TRBV6-6 and TRBJ1-5; 8 bases line up with TRBD1. The junction had 6 bases not matched to a gene; V was cut back by 8 bases and J by 3 bases. The CDR3 covers 14 residues. Germline assignment: CDR1 MNHNY and CDR2 SVGAGI (reference sequence). The CDR3 loop is CASGTTGDNQPQHF. In DNA, the CDR3 is TGTGCCAGCGGAACGACAGGGGACAATCAGCCCCAGCATTTT.

The J gene is TRBJ2-3, the V gene TRBV6-1; no reliable D call. The CDR3 sequence is 13 residues long. Germline V gene data show CDR1 as MNHNS and CDR2 as SASEGT. Trimming took 0 bases from V and 6 from J, leaving 7 bases between them. The CDR3 DNA is TGTGCCAGCAGTGAAGCGCTCATGGATACGCAGTATTTT. Protein product: CASSEALMDTQYF.